This is a list of T cell receptor beta chains from one sample in a study of early T cells in non-severe SARS-CoV-2 infection. Using its own MiXCR run on the 5' RACE reads, TCRdb lists one record per CDR3 protein. The sample lists about 87,000 distinct CDR3 sequences, 14% occurring once. The sequenced sample was whole blood. The receptor source for this set is an adult who was a healthcare worker with PCR-confirmed SARS-CoV-2 infection or an uninfected control (not recorded which). CDR3s leave out the opening cysteine and the closing phenylalanine or tryptophan.

v_call,cdr3_aa
TRBV7-9,ASSVTVRGEKLF
TRBV14,ASSQGVRDTEAF
TRBV29-1,SVAVTGEFAYEQY
TRBV28,ASGGTAHHEQY
TRBV19,ASSIGLAGGDEQF
TRBV19,ASSAQAFSSTDTQY
TRBV3-1,ASSQDIAGSAF
TRBV12-3/TRBV12-4,ASSPSGDFYNEQF
TRBV10-3,ATETSGGADEQF
TRBV29-1,SGWGEKEGEKLF
TRBV10-2,ASSHRDSGNTIY
TRBV7-9,ASSRPRDRGPLSGNTIY
TRBV4-3,ASSPFPGQPQH
TRBV9,AISFGTDLNSPLH
TRBV7-3,ASSPTGVSYTQY
TRBV29-1,SVGGAGANVLT
TRBV5-1,ASEGNTIY
TRBV5-8,ASSLPPTPDTQY
TRBV7-8,ASSFGGRADTQY
TRBV20-1,SARDSGGFEQY
TRBV3-1,ASSPRRGAYTDTQY
TRBV18,ASSPTPGETQY
TRBV7-6,ASSPGGTAGTEAF
TRBV11-2,ASSFLNSPLH